The 31 T cell receptor beta chains below come from one sample, sequenced in a study of blood T cell repertoires in COVID-19. Assay: immunoSEQ multiplex PCR; the TCRdb copy retains only in-frame clones and omits some. The sample shows some 140,000 clones, over 60% of them seen only once. The sample taken for sequencing was peripheral blood. The receptors originated from an elderly man with acute or convalescent COVID-19.

The chain carries TRBV14 and TRBJ1-2, with D tentatively TRBD1 (5 bases). CDR3 length: 14 amino acids. The ends were cut back, 1 base at V and 4 bases at J, with 10 bases in the middle. The germline V gene has CDR1 SGHDN and CDR2 FVKESK. The CDR3 reads CASSQVTALYGYTF. CDR3 sequence (DNA): TGTGCCAGCAGCCAAGTGACAGCACTCTATGGCTACACCTTC.

The rearrangement uses TRBV6-5 and TRBJ2-2, with a tentative D call TRBD1 (8 bases). Looked up from germline, CDR1 is MNHEY and CDR2 is SVGAGI. The V end lost 4 bases, the J end lost 5 bases, and 14 bases lay between the germline ends. The CDR3 is 15 residues long. CDR3 in amino acids: CASSSTGGETGELFF. The CDR3, as DNA: TGTGCCAGCAGTTCCACAGGGGGGGAGACCGGGGAGCTGTTTTTT.

The genes are TRBV6-5 and TRBJ2-1, with 8 bases that match TRBD2. With V trimmed by 0 bases and J by 8 bases, 6 bases remained unmatched. Germline loops: CDR1 MNHEY, CDR2 SVGAGI. This CDR3 has 15 amino acids. CDR3 residues: CASSYSKGLGDEQFF. CDR3 coding DNA: TGTGCCAGCAGTTACTCGAAGGGACTAGGAGATGAGCAGTTCTTC.

This chain uses TRBV7-9 with TRBJ2-3, with 9 positions matching TRBD1. Trimming at V came to 3 bases and at J to 2 bases, leaving 6 bases not matched to a gene. CDR3 length: 16 amino acids. CDR1 and CDR2 (germline): SEHNR, FQNEAQ (reference sequence). The CDR3 here is CASSLGDRGDTDTQYF. CDR3 nucleotides: TGTGCCAGCAGCTTGGGAGACAGGGGGGACACAGATACGCAGTATTTT.

This clone has a count of ten or more. The chain is built from TRBV27 and TRBJ1-5; no firm D call. CDR1 and CDR2 (germline): MNHEY, SMNVEV (reference sequence). The CDR3 has 13 amino acids. Trimming pared 5 bases from V and 4 bases from J, leaving 9 bases between. CDR3 in amino acids: CASSQRRNQPQHF. Here the CDR3 DNA reads TGTGCCAGCAGTCAGCGGAGGAATCAGCCCCAGCATTTT.

The chain links TRBV7-8 to TRBJ2-1; 9 positions match TRBD2. Germline CDR1 SGHVS, CDR2 FQNEAQ. The CDR3 spans 16 residues. V shed 5 bases, J shed 4 bases, and the junction held 9 bases outside the gene matches. The CDR3 nucleotides are TGTGCCAGCAGCGGCGGACTAGCGTTCGGGTACAATGAGCAGTTCTTC. The encoded protein is CASSGGLAFGYNEQFF.

This clone was counted once. The J gene is TRBJ1-2, the V gene TRBV28; 9 positions match TRBD1. The CDR3 sequence is 14 residues long. The V gene's germline CDR1 is MDHEN and CDR2 SYDVKM. The V gene end was trimmed by 5 bases and the J gene end by 4 bases; junction bases not matched to a gene: 5. The CDR3 region has the DNA TGTGCCAGCAGTCGCCGGGACAGGGTCTATGGCTACACCTTC. Amino acids: CASSRRDRVYGYTF.

The rearrangement joins TRBV7-6 to TRBJ1-6, with D tentatively TRBD1 (5 bases). With 1 base removed from V and 7 bases from J, the gap between germline ends came to 14 bases. The CDR3 spans 16 residues. CDR1 is SGHVS and CDR2 is FNYEAQ in the germline V gene. CDR3 nucleotides: TGTGCCAGCAGCTTAGGGGGCAGGTCCCTAAATTCACCCCTCCACTTT. Protein: CASSLGGRSLNSPLHF.

This clone was seen a single time. The rearrangement uses TRBV10-3 and TRBJ1-4; 12 bases map to TRBD1. Germline V gene lookup returns CDR1 ENHRY and CDR2 SYGVKD. V trimming: 4 bases; J trimming: 14 bases; junction bases outside the gene matches: 11. The CDR3 consists of 15 residues. DNA of the CDR3: TGTGCCATCAGTGGGGGACAGGGGGCTCCATCAATCCTGTTTTTT. It is translated as CAISGGQGAPSILFF.

This chain links TRBV4-2 with TRBJ2-5; possible D gene TRBD1, 6 bases. CDR1 LGHNA and CDR2 YNFKEQ come from the germline V gene. The germline V and J ends were trimmed by 1 base and 0 bases, with 9 bases remaining between them. CDR3 length equals 15 residues. The CDR3 is CASSQAGGYQETQYF. CDR3 bases: TGTGCCAGCAGCCAAGCTGGGGGCTACCAAGAGACCCAGTACTTC.

The rearrangement links TRBV7-9 to TRBJ1-4, with 11 bases matching TRBD1. The CDR3 extends over 16 amino acids. V trimming: 5 bases; J trimming: 7 bases; junction bases outside the gene matches: 9. Germline V gene data show CDR1 as SEHNR and CDR2 as FQNEAQ (reference sequence). The DNA for the CDR3 is TGTGCCAGCAGCCCCGGACAGGGGGCGGATTTTGAAAAACTGTTTTTT. Protein product: CASSPGQGADFEKLFF.

V usage is TRBV7-2 and J usage is TRBJ1-1; 7 nucleotides align to TRBD1. The J segment lost 4 bases and the V segment lost 4 bases, leaving 9 bases of the junction unmatched. Germline loops: CDR1 SGHTA, CDR2 FQGNSA. The CDR3 covers 15 residues. DNA for the CDR3: TGTGCCAGCAGCTACCAGGGGGTACAGGGCACTGAAGCTTTCTTT. Protein: CASSYQGVQGTEAFF.

The V gene is TRBV5-1, the J gene TRBJ1-2, with TRBD1 matching over 10 bases. Germline-derived CDR1 and CDR2 are SGHRS and YFSETQ. With 5 bases clipped from V and 8 bases from J, the junction kept 6 bases outside the gene matches. This CDR3 contains 13 residues. The CDR3 DNA is TGCGCCAGCAGACCTGACAGGGGGCAAGGCTACACCTTC. It yields the protein CASRPDRGQGYTF.

The sample holds a few counts of this clone. This chain links TRBV5-1 with TRBJ2-7; D not resolved. This CDR3 has 16 residues. The germline V gene encodes CDR1 SGHRS and CDR2 YFSETQ. V was pared by 1 base and J by 5 bases, with 19 bases between. Here the CDR3 reads CASSLRSGGFRDEQYF. The CDR3 DNA follows: TGCGCCAGCAGCTTGAGGTCAGGTGGCTTTCGCGACGAGCAGTACTTC.

This chain uses TRBV6-6 with TRBJ2-7, with a weak D call TRBD2 (6 bases). CDR3 length: 16 residues. V lost 6 bases and J 1 base, leaving 19 bases between the germline ends. The germline CDR1 and CDR2 sequences are MNHNY and SVGAGI (reference sequence). The CDR3 bases are TGTGCCAGCAGCCAACCGGCGGGGATAGGGTCCTACGAGCAGTACTTC. Its translation: CASSQPAGIGSYEQYF.

The rearrangement uses TRBV25-1 and TRBJ1-4; D is uncertain. Germline CDR1 and CDR2: MGHDK and SYGVNS. CDR3 size: 13 residues. The V end lost 0 bases, the J end lost 8 bases, and 7 bases lay between the germline ends. CDR3 sequence reads: CASSEYTAEKLFF. DNA of the CDR3: TGTGCCAGCAGTGAATATACAGCCGAAAAACTGTTTTTT.

The chain uses TRBV10-3 and TRBJ1-4; D is perhaps TRBD1 (6 bases). The V end was cut by 10 bases, the J end by 4 bases, with 10 bases between. The CDR3 runs to 12 residues. Germline V lookup: CDR1 ENHRY, CDR2 SYGVKD. The CDR3 DNA reads as TGTGCCACCTCGGACAGTAATGAAAAACTGTTTTTT. Translation: CATSDSNEKLFF.

This chain links TRBV15 with TRBJ2-1; 7 bases map to TRBD1. Looked up from germline, CDR1 is LNHNV and CDR2 is YYDKDF (reference sequence). V shed 8 bases and J 6 bases; nucleotides not matched to a gene: 10. The CDR3 sequence is 14 residues long. In DNA form, the CDR3 reads TGTGCCACCGGGGTCCGACAGGGTGTCAATGAGCAGTTCTTC. Protein product: CATGVRQGVNEQFF.

The chain uses TRBV2 and TRBJ2-5, with 10 nucleotides matching TRBD2. This CDR3 is 14 amino acids long. The ends lost 4 bases at V and 5 bases at J; junction bases unmatched: 4. The germline gives CDR1 SNHLY, CDR2 FYNNEI. This CDR3 is CASSAAGGRETQYF. The CDR3 region has the DNA TGTGCCAGCAGTGCAGCGGGGGGGCGTGAGACCCAGTACTTC.

This chain joins TRBV29-1 and TRBJ1-2, with 8 bases matching TRBD1. V lost 6 bases and J lost 4; bases outside the gene matches: 4. CDR3 length: 12 residues. CDR1 is SQVTM, CDR2 ANQGSEA, per germline. The CDR3 bases are TGCAGCGTGGGGACAGGCGTCTATGGCTACACCTTC. Translating gives CSVGTGVYGYTF.

V gene TRBV19 combines with J gene TRBJ1-5, with a tentative D call TRBD1 (6 bases). Per germline, CDR1 LNHDA and CDR2 SQIVND (reference sequence). V was pared by 6 bases and J by 4 bases, with 16 bases between. The CDR3 length is 15 residues. CDR3 bases: TGTGCCAGTAGCCCTGCCGACAGGCAAAATCAGCCCCAGCATTTT. It codes for CASSPADRQNQPQHF.

The V gene is TRBV5-1, the J gene TRBJ1-2, with D tentatively TRBD1 (6 bases). V lost 4 bases to trimming and J lost 4 bases, with 14 bases between them. Per germline, CDR1 SGHRS and CDR2 YFSETQ. The CDR3 consists of 14 residues. The CDR3 reads CASSPEGVAYGYTF. The CDR3 coding sequence is TGCGCCAGCAGCCCCGAGGGGGTGGCCTATGGCTACACCTTC.

This sequence joins TRBV5-5 and TRBJ1-4; 7 bases fit TRBD1. The junction had 4 bases not matched to a gene; V was cut back by 3 bases and J by 5 bases. The germline gives CDR1 SGHKS, CDR2 YYEKEE (reference sequence). The CDR3 consists of 14 residues. CDR3: CASSSRGQNEKLFF. CDR3 DNA: TGTGCCAGCAGCTCACGGGGACAGAATGAAAAACTGTTTTTT.

This clone was seen only once. This rearrangement joins TRBV7-9 to TRBJ2-7, with D tentatively TRBD1 (5 bases). In germline, CDR1 is SEHNR, CDR2 FQNEAQ (reference sequence). This CDR3 comprises 15 residues. Trimming removed 6 bases from V and 2 bases from J, with 17 bases in between. CDR3 nucleotide sequence: TGTGCCAGCAGTCCCACACAGGAACATACCTACGAGCAGTACTTC. Protein sequence: CASSPTQEHTYEQYF.

The rearrangement uses TRBV9 and TRBJ2-3; 7 nucleotides align to TRBD2. With V trimmed by 7 bases and J by 1 base, 3 bases remained unmatched. This CDR3 is 13 amino acids long. Germline values: CDR1 SGDLS, CDR2 YYNGEE. CDR3: CASGLGGTDTQYF. The CDR3 nucleotides read TGTGCCAGCGGACTAGGGGGCACAGATACGCAGTATTTT.

The chain couples TRBV4-1 to TRBJ1-4, with TRBD1 matching over 7 bases. The CDR3 is made up of 15 amino acids. The V and J ends lost 4 bases and 7 bases, in that order; junction bases with no gene match: 9. Germline V CDR1 and CDR2: MGHRA, YSYEKL. The CDR3 nucleotides are TGCGCCAGCAGCCGTTTACCCCGGGACAGTGAAAAACTGTTTTTT. Protein: CASSRLPRDSEKLFF.

J is TRBJ2-7 and V is TRBV27, with 9 bases lining up with TRBD1. The CDR3 is made up of 15 amino acids. Germline values: CDR1 MNHEY, CDR2 SMNVEV (reference sequence). V lost 2 bases and J lost 5; bases outside the gene matches: 7. The CDR3, as DNA: TGTGCCAGCAGTTTAGGAGGACAGGGGCGCGACGAGCAGTACTTC. This sequence encodes CASSLGGQGRDEQYF.

The table lists this clone with a few counts. This chain links TRBV5-1 with TRBJ1-2, with 9 bases that match TRBD1. This CDR3 is 14 amino acids long. Germline CDR1 is SGHRS and CDR2 is YFSETQ. After removal of 4 bases from V and 5 bases from J, the junction contained 6 bases not matched to a gene. The CDR3 sequence is CASSPAGTGYGYTF. As DNA, the CDR3 is TGCGCCAGCAGCCCCGCCGGGACAGGGTATGGCTACACCTTC.

J is TRBJ1-5 and V is TRBV4-1, with D hard to call. V shed 3 bases and J shed 1 base, with 10 bases lying between them. Germline lookup yields CDR1 MGHRA and CDR2 YSYEKL. The length of the CDR3 is 15 residues. The CDR3 protein is CASSQWELSNQPQHF. DNA for the CDR3: TGCGCCAGCAGCCAGTGGGAGTTAAGCAATCAGCCCCAGCATTTT.

This clone was seen more than once but under ten times. The chain links TRBV29-1 to TRBJ2-1; D is perhaps TRBD1 (6 bases). V was cut by 7 bases and J by 8 bases, with 18 bases left in between. This CDR3 spans 13 amino acids. Germline V lookup: CDR1 SQVTM, CDR2 ANQGSEA. The CDR3 sequence: CSAREGGGDEQFF. The CDR3 DNA sequence: TGCAGCGCGAGGGAAGGGGGTGGCGATGAGCAGTTCTTC.

V usage is TRBV5-6 and J usage is TRBJ1-2; 7 bases agree with TRBD1. This CDR3 comprises 15 residues. V shed 4 bases, J shed 5 bases, and the junction held 11 bases outside the gene matches. In germline, CDR1 is SGHDT, CDR2 YYEEEE. This CDR3 reads CASSRGQRSLYGYTF. In nucleotides, the CDR3 is TGTGCCAGCAGCCGGGGACAGCGCTCTTTGTATGGCTACACCTTC.